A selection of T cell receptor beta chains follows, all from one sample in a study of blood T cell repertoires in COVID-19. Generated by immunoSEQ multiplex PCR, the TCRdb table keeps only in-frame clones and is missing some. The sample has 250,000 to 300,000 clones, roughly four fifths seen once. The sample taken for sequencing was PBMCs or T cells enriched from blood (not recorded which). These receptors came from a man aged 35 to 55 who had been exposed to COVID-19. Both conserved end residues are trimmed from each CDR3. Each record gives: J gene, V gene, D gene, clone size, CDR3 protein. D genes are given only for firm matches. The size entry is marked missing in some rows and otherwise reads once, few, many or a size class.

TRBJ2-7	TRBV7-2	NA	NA	ASSLRLGTSYEQY
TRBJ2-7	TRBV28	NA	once	ASTMRGYEQY
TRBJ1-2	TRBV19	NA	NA	ASSIDGAGVNGYT
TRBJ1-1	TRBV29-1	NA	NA	SVDNSPANTEAF
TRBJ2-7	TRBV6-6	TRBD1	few	ASSHLDRAISYEQY
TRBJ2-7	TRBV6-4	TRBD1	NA	ASSEGTGDMGEQY
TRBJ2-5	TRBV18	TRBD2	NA	ASSLGTSRETQY
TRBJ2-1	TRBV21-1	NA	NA	ASSEALKANEQF
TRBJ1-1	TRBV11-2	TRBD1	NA	ASSLGQPASGTEAF
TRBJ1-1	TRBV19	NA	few	ASTPAGLEAF
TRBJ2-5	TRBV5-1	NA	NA	ASSGSGPETQY
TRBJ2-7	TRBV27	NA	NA	ASSWEAVGYEQY
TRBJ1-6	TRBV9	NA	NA	ASSGRVNNSPLH
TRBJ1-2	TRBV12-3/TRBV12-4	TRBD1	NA	ASRKTGGAGYT
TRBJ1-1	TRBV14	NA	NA	ASSQSRNTEAF
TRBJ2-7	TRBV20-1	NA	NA	SVLSYEQY
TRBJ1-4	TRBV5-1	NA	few	ASSSQGRVLDNEKLF
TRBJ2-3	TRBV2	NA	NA	ASSETIGFTDTQY
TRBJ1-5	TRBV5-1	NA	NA	ASRITPGNQPQH
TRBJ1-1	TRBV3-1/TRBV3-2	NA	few	ASSQGHLNTEAF
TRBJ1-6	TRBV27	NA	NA	ASTSQGSRQVLGSSPLH
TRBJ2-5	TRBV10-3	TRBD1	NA	AISLGTGQAETQY
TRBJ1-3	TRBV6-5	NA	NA	ASRTRQKGNTIY
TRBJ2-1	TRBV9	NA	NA	ASSLALNYNEQF
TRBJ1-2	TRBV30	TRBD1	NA	ALQGSGYT